A selection of T cell receptor beta chains follows, all from one sample in a study of cytomegalovirus exposure and HLA in healthy donors. Here immunoSEQ multiplex PCR was the method, and the copy in TCRdb shows in-frame clones only, minus some. The table has roughly 130,000 clones, roughly 66% seen once. The sequenced sample was PBMCs. Receptors originate from a woman aged 60-75 years in good health and CMV-seronegative. Both conserved end residues are part of each CDR3. Each record gives: D gene, clone size, J gene, V gene, CDR3 DNA, CDR3 protein. A D gene is named only where the DNA matches it firmly. Rows give clone size only sometimes, using once, few, many, or a class for an expanded clone.

>TRBD1|-|TRBJ1-1|TRBV2
TGTGCCAGCGGAGGGACAGGGAACACTGAAGCTTTCTTT
CASGGTGNTEAFF
>-|-|TRBJ1-5|TRBV6-6
TGTGCCAGCAGTTACTTCGGGTTGGGTCAGCCCCAGCATTTT
CASSYFGLGQPQHF
>TRBD1|few|TRBJ2-1|TRBV5-1
TGCGCCAGCAGCTTAACCGGGACAGTCGGGAATGAGCAGTTCTTC
CASSLTGTVGNEQFF
>-|-|TRBJ2-3|TRBV5-8
TGTGCCAGCAGCCCGCAACAGGGAACGGCCCCAGATACGCAGTATTTT
CASSPQQGTAPDTQYF
>-|-|TRBJ1-5|TRBV19
TGTGCCAGTAGCACCGGCAGGGTTGCGGCAGTTGGCAATCAGCCCCAGCATTTT
CASSTGRVAAVGNQPQHF
>-|-|TRBJ2-7|TRBV2
TGTGCCAGCAGTGCCCCCCGGGATCCGATTAACGGGCAGTACTTC
CASSAPRDPINGQYF
>-|-|TRBJ1-1|TRBV19
TGTGCCAGTAGTAAGCGGACGGGGAACACTGAAGCTTTCTTT
CASSKRTGNTEAFF
>TRBD1|-|TRBJ1-3|TRBV13
TGTGCCAGCAGCTTACGGACAGGTCTAAACACCATATATTTT
CASSLRTGLNTIYF
>-|few|TRBJ1-1|TRBV5-4
TGTGCCAGCAGCTTGGTGGGTGCGGTGAACACTGAAGCTTTCTTT
CASSLVGAVNTEAFF
>TRBD1|few|TRBJ1-2|TRBV19
TGTGCCAGTAGCCGGGACAGGGGCGGGTATGGCTACACCTTC
CASSRDRGGYGYTF
>TRBD2|once|TRBJ2-3|TRBV7-7
TGTGCTAGCAGCCCTGGACTAGCCGGAGATACGCAGTATTTT
CASSPGLAGDTQYF
>TRBD1|-|TRBJ2-7|TRBV11-3
TGTGCCAGCAGCTCGGGACAGGACTACGAGCAGTACTTC
CASSSGQDYEQYF
>TRBD1|-|TRBJ1-3|TRBV9
TGTGCCAGCAGTCGTAGGGGGGACAGGGGGCTTGGAAACACCATATATTTT
CASSRRGDRGLGNTIYF
>-|-|TRBJ1-2|TRBV6-1
TGTGCCAGCAGTGAACAGACAGTAGGATATGGCTACACCTTC
CASSEQTVGYGYTF
>-|-|TRBJ1-6|TRBV7-2
TGTGCCAGCAGCCCGCCGGGGGGGGGCGCGGGTTCACCCCTCCACTTT
CASSPPGGGAGSPLHF
>-|-|TRBJ1-6|TRBV6-1
TGTGCCAGCACCCCGGGGTACTATAATTCACCCCTCCACTTT
CASTPGYYNSPLHF
>-|-|TRBJ2-1|TRBV2
TGTGCCAGCAGTGAAGCAATAGCTGGGGAGCAGTTCTTC
CASSEAIAGEQFF
>TRBD1|-|TRBJ2-1|TRBV7-6
TGTGCCAGCAGCTGGGGGGGGACAGGGGGCGCCGATGAGCAGTTCTTC
CASSWGGTGGADEQFF
>-|once|TRBJ2-5|TRBV6-1
TGTGCCAGCAGTGAAGCTGGCGGCCAAGAGACCCAGTACTTC
CASSEAGGQETQYF
>-|-|TRBJ2-2|TRBV9
TGTGCCAGCAGCGTAACAGGGAACACCGGGGAGCTGTTTTTT
CASSVTGNTGELFF
>TRBD2|-|TRBJ2-2|TRBV15
TGTGCCACCAGCAGCTTTAGAGGGACTAGCGGGACCGGGGAGCTGTTTTTT
CATSSFRGTSGTGELFF
>-|medium-sized|TRBJ2-7|TRBV7-8
TGTGCCAGCAGCTTAGTGGTAAGGGGTTCGGTCGAGCAGTACTTC
CASSLVVRGSVEQYF
>TRBD1|few|TRBJ2-3|TRBV5-1
TGCGCCAGCAGCTTGGCGTCCGGGACAGGGGACGATACGCAGTATTTT
CASSLASGTGDDTQYF
>TRBD2|-|TRBJ2-3|TRBV7-2
TGTGCCAGCAGCTCCCGGACTAGCGGGGTCCAACAGTATTTT
CASSSRTSGVQQYF
>-|-|TRBJ1-6|TRBV5-6
TGTGCCAGCAGCGCGGGGCGGCCAAATCCCCTCCACTTT
CASSAGRPNPLHF
>-|-|TRBJ2-7|TRBV21-1
TGTGCCAGCAGCAACGGACATCCGGGACAGGGGTACGAGCAGTACTTC
CASSNGHPGQGYEQYF
>-|few|TRBJ2-2|TRBV29-1
TGCAGCGTTGTCGTAGGGGGGGTTCCCGGGGAGCTGTTTTTT
CSVVVGGVPGELFF
>-|-|TRBJ2-7|TRBV2
TGTGCCAGTTTAGTAGACGGACACTCCTACGAGCAGTACTTC
CASLVDGHSYEQYF
>TRBD2|-|TRBJ2-1|TRBV5-4
TGTGCCAGCAGCCTCGAGGTAGCGGGAGAGCAGTTCTTC
CASSLEVAGEQFF
>-|-|TRBJ2-5|TRBV7-9
TGTTCCAGCAGCTTACCGGCTAGCTTAGAGACCCAGTACTTC
CSSSLPASLETQYF
>TRBD2|-|TRBJ2-1|TRBV9
TGTGCCAGCAGCGTAGGAGCCAGCGGGGGATACAATGAGCAGTTCTTC
CASSVGASGGYNEQFF
>-|-|TRBJ1-5|TRBV6-5
TGTGCCAGCAGTTCCAGGGGTAGCAATCAGCCCCAGCATTTT
CASSSRGSNQPQHF
>-|-|TRBJ2-7|TRBV11-2
TGTGCCAGCAGCCCCGGGACTGAATACGAGCAGTACTTC
CASSPGTEYEQYF
>TRBD1|few|TRBJ1-1|TRBV5-4
TGTGCCAGCAGCATTCCTCAGGGGGTTGGGACTGAAGCTTTCTTT
CASSIPQGVGTEAFF
>-|-|TRBJ1-5|TRBV28
TGTGCCAGCAGGTCCCCGAATCAGCCCCAGCATTTT
CASRSPNQPQHF
>-|-|TRBJ2-7|TRBV5-4
TGTGCCAGCAGCTTGGGGACTAACTACGAGCAGTACTTC
CASSLGTNYEQYF
>-|-|TRBJ2-7|TRBV6-5
TGTGCCAGCAGTTACTCTTTTTTTAACTACGAGCAGTACTTC
CASSYSFFNYEQYF
>TRBD2|few|TRBJ2-1|TRBV6-5
TGTGCCAGCAGTTACAGGAGCCAGCGGGAGAACAATGAGCAGTTCTTC
CASSYRSQRENNEQFF
>TRBD1|-|TRBJ2-3|TRBV2
TGTGCCAGGAGGGGGCTAGATACGCAGTATTTT
CARRGLDTQYF
>TRBD2|-|TRBJ2-1|TRBV6-5
TGTGCCAGCAGTTATAAGCGGGGGATAGACAATGAGCAGTTCTTC
CASSYKRGIDNEQFF